Reported below is one T cell receptor beta chain. Antigen unknown. CDR1 and CDR2 from the germline V gene are SGHAT and FQNNGV. V lost 5 bases and J lost 3; bases outside the gene matches: 6. The CDR3 runs 14 residues. The study treated chemo-refractory metastatic non-small-cell lung cancer patients with focal radiation plus ipilimumab CTLA-4 blockade. The data were obtained in a study of radiotherapy plus CTLA-4 blockade in lung cancer. Study as a whole: In about 20% of patients, objective responses were seen; approximately 31% had disease control. Study observations and caveats: Interferon-beta and early blood T cell clone dynamics reportedly predicted response best. The study found tumor-derived TCR clones expanded in blood after radiotherapy plus ipilimumab.

Generated by immunoSEQ multiplex PCR, the TCRdb table keeps only in-frame clones and is missing some. The table includes 65,000 to 95,000 clones, around 86% detected once. Sequences were derived from peripheral blood, sampled from a patient treated with radiotherapy plus ipilimumab. The sequence was obtained from a human donor with non-small cell lung cancer who had stable disease on radiotherapy plus ipilimumab. The gene calls are TRBV11-2 and TRBJ2-5, with 7 bases that match TRBD1. The CDR3 DNA reads TGTGCCAGCAGCATAAACAGGGGCAAAGAGACCCAGTACTTC. Encoded protein: CASSINRGKETQYF.